Described below is a single T cell receptor (beta chain) sequence and its context. The antigen remains unidentified. These data originate in a study of cytomegalovirus exposure and HLA in healthy donors. Overall study context: Unique TCRs from HLA-typed donors, about 78 million of them, were held in an early data release.

Amplification used 60 Vbeta primers and 13 Jbeta primers. Methods used by the authors: A later analysis counted approximately 80 million unique TCR beta chains, some 11 million shared. The data were produced by immunoSEQ multiplex PCR, yet TCRdb's version contains in-frame clones alone and is incomplete. For V, J and clone size, that table is used; D and trimming come from the DNA. The sample has 150,000 to 180,000 clones, around 79% seen once; the top ten hold 7.7%. Study results and caveats: In a later analysis, parvovirus B19, influenza, CMV and Epstein-Barr virus appeared linked to several top co-occurrence clusters. As a later analysis showed, a missense DCLRE1C variant was linked to trimming of TCR beta V- and J-genes.

The length of the CDR3 is 14 residues. Between the trimmed V and J ends, which lost 0 bases and 2 bases, there was a span of 8 bases. Germline CDR1 and CDR2: LNHNV and YYDKDF (reference sequence). The sequencing input was PBMCs. This clonotype was sampled from a man aged 25-45 years in good health and CMV-seropositive. The chain carries TRBV15 and TRBJ2-7; D remains ambiguous. The CDR3 region has the DNA TGTGCCACCAGCAGAGATTACACCACCTACGAGCAGTACTTC. This translates into CATSRDYTTYEQYF.